Only a few counts were recorded for the clone carrying this T cell receptor (beta chain). The antigen is unknown. The entry originates in a study of T-cell memory formation after mild COVID-19. Broader study findings: Clones that contracted from day 15 to 85 were balanced CD4/CD8, while later expanders leaned CD4+.

Germline V gives CDR1 SGDLS, CDR2 YYNGEE. J was trimmed by 1 base and V by 3 bases; bases with no gene match: 13. The CDR3 sequence is 18 residues long. TCRdb re-called the 5' RACE reads through MiXCR, storing one row per CDR3 protein. The sample has 85,000 to 120,000 distinct CDR3 sequences; 15% to 20% are singletons. The clonotype was recovered from an adult woman who had mild COVID-19 (a few samples of this study predate the infection). Cell type and time point are not known. The genes are TRBV9 and TRBJ2-1, with TRBD2 matching over 7 bases. The sample consisted of PBMCs or a T cell subset sorted from them (not recorded which). The chain's CDR3 is CASSGSGTRDYSYNEQFF. CDR3 coding DNA: TGTGCCAGCAGCGGTAGTGGGACCCGGGACTATTCCTACAATGAGCAGTTCTTC.